Shown below are 29 T cell receptor beta chains from a single sample sequenced in a study of CD4 T cells in relation to SARS-CoV-2 and coronaviruses (TCRdb year 2021). Their target antigens are unknown. The method was the immunoSEQ multiplex PCR assay. This immuneACCESS table, as held by TCRdb, lists in-frame sequences with V and J called but not all clones. Of the missing ones, under half trace to an unresolved V gene in checked studies; the others have no known cause. The sample table holds about 18,000 clones, of which approximately 80% were seen once. The ten largest account for around 16% of the sample. CD4+ T cells from unexposed donors were collected before the COVID-19 pandemic (2011-2018). After around 11 days of culture, CD4+ T cells were isolated with the EasySep CD4+ T cell isolation kit. Sequencing input: CD4+ T cells from PBMCs, cultured in vitro. These receptors were collected from a human donor in good health.

The chain combines TRBV6-5 with TRBJ2-5, with TRBD1 matching 7 bases. Unmatched junction bases numbered 13, after V lost 11 bases and J lost 4 bases. The germline V gene encodes CDR1 MNHEY and CDR2 SVGAGI. The CDR3 sequence is 14 residues long. CDR3 protein: CAGQDPSSPETQYF. The CDR3 DNA follows: TGTGCCGGACAGGACCCTAGCTCCCCAGAGACCCAGTACTTC.

The chain couples TRBV15 to TRBJ2-7; D is perhaps TRBD2 (5 bases). The germline V and J ends were trimmed by 0 bases and 5 bases, with 14 bases remaining between them. Germline values: CDR1 LNHNV, CDR2 YYDKDF (reference sequence). The CDR3 contains 15 residues. CDR3 amino acids: CATSRETGWNDEQYF. The CDR3 nucleotides read TGTGCCACCAGCAGAGAGACGGGATGGAACGACGAGCAGTACTTC.

This clone was seen more than once but under ten times. The chain recombines TRBV19 with TRBJ1-5; D not certain. Germline V gene data show CDR1 as LNHDA and CDR2 as SQIVND (reference sequence). The CDR3 length is 15 residues. Trimming stripped 1 base from V and 4 bases from J, with 11 bases between. CDR3 residues: CASSIVPSRNQPQHF. In nucleotides, the CDR3 is TGTGCCAGTAGTATAGTACCGTCGCGAAATCAGCCCCAGCATTTT.

The J gene is TRBJ1-2, the V gene TRBV19; 7 nucleotides match TRBD1. Trimming took 6 bases from V and 4 from J; bases not matched to a gene: 17. There are 17 residues in the CDR3. The germline gives CDR1 LNHDA, CDR2 SQIVND (reference sequence). CDR3 region: CASSPVPGQRKIYGYTF. CDR3 bases: TGTGCCAGTAGCCCTGTACCGGGACAGCGTAAAATCTATGGCTACACCTTC.

The chain combines TRBV6-5 with TRBJ1-2; D perhaps matches TRBD1 (5 bases). The CDR3 consists of 14 residues. Per the germline V gene, CDR1 is MNHEY and CDR2 is SVGAGI. V gave up 5 bases and J gave up 6 bases, with 16 bases separating them. CDR3 amino acids: CASSPTGGTHGYTF. Here the CDR3 DNA reads TGTGCCAGCAGTCCCACTGGGGGGACCCATGGCTACACCTTC.

The chain has TRBV9 and TRBJ2-7; 9 bases agree with TRBD2. CDR3 length equals 18 residues. The trim removed 0 bases at V and 5 bases at J, leaving 15 bases unmatched. CDR1 and CDR2 from the germline V gene are SGDLS and YYNGEE. The DNA for the CDR3 is TGTGCCAGCAGCGTAGACCCCGCTGGAGCGGGAGGCGCCCACGAGCAGTACTTC. Encoded protein: CASSVDPAGAGGAHEQYF.

The rearrangement uses TRBV5-1 and TRBJ1-1; D possibly corresponds to TRBD1 (5 bases). V lost 0 bases and J lost 3, with 12 bases in between. The CDR3 loop spans 15 amino acids. From germline, CDR1 is SGHRS and CDR2 YFSETQ. The CDR3 sequence is CASSLVTGPDTEAFF. CDR3 nucleotides: TGCGCCAGCAGCTTGGTGACGGGGCCGGACACTGAAGCTTTCTTT. Together with reference TRBV5-1 and TRBJ1-1, the CDR3 gives the full variable domain: KAGVTQTPRYLIKTRGQQVTLSCSPISGHRSVSWYQQTPGQGLQFLFEYFSETQRNKGNFPGRFSGRQFSNSRSEMNVSTLELGDSALYLCASSLVTGPDTEAFFGQGTRLTVV.

This clone showed up just a few times. The chain carries TRBV15 and TRBJ1-5, with a weak D call TRBD1 (5 bases). V was cut by 6 bases and J by 2 bases, with 20 bases left in between. CDR3 size: 17 residues. Germline V gene data show CDR1 as LNHNV and CDR2 as YYDKDF (reference sequence). This CDR3 is CATSQGGYSGGNQPQHF. In nucleotides, the CDR3 is TGTGCCACCAGTCAGGGTGGTTATTCGGGGGGCAATCAGCCCCAGCATTTT. Combining the CDR3 with reference TRBV15 and TRBJ1-5 gives the whole variable domain DAMVIQNPRYQVTQFGKPVTLSCSQTLNHNVMYWYQQKSSQAPKLLFHYYDKDFNNEADTPDNFQSRRPNTSFCFLDIRSPGLGDTAMYLCATSQGGYSGGNQPQHFGDGTRLSIL.

The chain has TRBV7-9 and TRBJ2-5, with no clear D. Germline loops: CDR1 SEHNR, CDR2 FQNEAQ (reference sequence). The germline V and J ends were trimmed by 5 bases and 5 bases, with 9 bases remaining between them. The CDR3 spans 12 residues. Written as DNA, the CDR3 is TGTGCCAGCAGCCCTATCACCGAGACCCAGTACTTC. This translates into CASSPITETQYF.

The J gene is TRBJ2-7, the V gene TRBV12-3 or TRBV12-4; D is uncertain. Trimming took 6 bases from V and 3 from J, leaving 9 bases between them. The CDR3 length is 12 residues. CDR3 amino acids: CASSPGFYEQYF. The CDR3 DNA sequence: TGTGCCAGCAGCCCCGGATTCTACGAGCAGTACTTC.

This clone is deemed medium-sized (0.01 to 0.1%). The chain couples TRBV7-6 to TRBJ2-2, with D maybe TRBD1 (6 bases). V was clipped by 4 bases and J by 0 bases, with 9 bases between them. The CDR3 contains 15 residues. CDR1 SGHVS and CDR2 FNYEAQ come from the germline V gene. The CDR3 loop reads CASSSRDTNTGELFF. Here the CDR3 DNA reads TGTGCCAGCAGCTCCCGGGACACGAACACCGGGGAGCTGTTTTTT.

This chain joins TRBV11-2 and TRBJ1-1; 8 nucleotides match TRBD1. CDR3 length: 14 residues. V lost 6 bases, J lost 3 bases, and 6 bases stayed unmatched. The germline gives CDR1 SGHAT, CDR2 FQNNGV. The CDR3 nucleotides read TGTGCCAGCAGTTTACCGACAGGGGACACTGAAGCTTTCTTT. Protein: CASSLPTGDTEAFF.

The genes are TRBV30 and TRBJ1-5; D remains ambiguous. The V end was cut by 0 bases, the J end by 0 bases, with 6 bases between. CDR1 and CDR2 (germline): GTSNPN, SVGIG (reference sequence). The CDR3 consists of 14 residues. CDR3 nucleotides: TGTGCCTGGAGTGTACAAAGTAGCAATCAGCCCCAGCATTTT. Translated, it gives CAWSVQSSNQPQHF.

This clone showed up just a few times. The gene calls are TRBV24-1 and TRBJ2-2, with D perhaps TRBD1 (5 bases). The CDR3 is 11 residues long. The V end lost 12 bases, the J end lost 7 bases, and 11 bases lay between the germline ends. Germline CDR1 is KGHDR and CDR2 is SFDVKD. CDR3 bases: TGTGCCGCCTCCAGGGACGGGGAGCTGTTTTTT. Amino acids: CAASRDGELFF.

This clone was counted a single time. The rearrangement uses TRBV6-2 or TRBV6-3 and TRBJ2-3, with 8 bases that match TRBD1. Losses at the gene ends were 0 bases for V and 1 base for J; bases not matched to a gene: 6. Germline V gene lookup returns CDR1 MNHEY and CDR2 SVGEGT. This CDR3 contains 17 residues. The CDR3 nucleotides are TGTGCCAGCAGTTACTCGTTCAAGGACAGGGGCACAGATACGCAGTATTTT. Translated: CASSYSFKDRGTDTQYF.

For the CDR3, the DNA is TGTGCCAGCAGTGACAGGGGACAGCTTAATGAAAAACTGTTTTTT. This translates into CASSDRGQLNEKLFF. V gene TRBV2 combines with J gene TRBJ1-4; the match to TRBD1 covers 7 bases. This CDR3 has 15 residues. The junction had 5 bases not matched to a gene; V was cut back by 3 bases and J by 4 bases. The germline gives CDR1 SNHLY, CDR2 FYNNEI.

The rearrangement uses TRBV18 and TRBJ1-1; D is possibly TRBD1 (6 bases). The CDR3 has 13 amino acids. V dropped 2 bases and J dropped 7 bases, with 11 bases sitting between them. CDR1 is KGHSH, CDR2 LQKENI, per germline. CDR3 DNA sequence: TGTGCCAGCTCACCAACCTCGACAGGTGAAGCTTTCTTT. This codes for CASSPTSTGEAFF.

This clone was picked up a small number of times. The chain links TRBV10-3 to TRBJ1-1; tentatively, D is TRBD1 (5 bases). The germline gives CDR1 ENHRY, CDR2 SYGVKD. The CDR3 extends over 13 amino acids. V was cut by 0 bases and J by 11 bases, with 13 bases left in between. CDR3 residues: CAISESFPGTAFF. DNA for the CDR3: TGTGCCATCAGTGAGTCCTTCCCAGGGACGGCTTTCTTT.

V and J are TRBV18 and TRBJ1-2; D is uncertain. This CDR3 is 15 amino acids long. Trimming pared 5 bases from V and 6 bases from J, leaving 19 bases between. In germline, CDR1 is KGHSH, CDR2 LQKENI. Here the CDR3 DNA reads TGTGCCAGCTCAGGATTGCGACTAGGCGAGGATGGCTACACCTTC. Encoded protein: CASSGLRLGEDGYTF.

The chain combines TRBV28 with TRBJ2-1; 10 bases are a match to TRBD1. From germline, CDR1 is MDHEN and CDR2 SYDVKM. This CDR3 has 15 amino acids. Trimming took 3 bases from V and 5 from J; bases not matched to a gene: 4. The CDR3 DNA reads TGTGCCAGCAGTTTGTCCGGGACAGGGGACAATGAGCAGTTCTTC. It codes for CASSLSGTGDNEQFF.

The DNA of the CDR3 is TGTGCCAGCAGCTTATTGTTCATCAGGGGGGCGCGGTTCACTGAAGCTTTCTTT. Residues: CASSLLFIRGARFTEAFF. The chain couples TRBV11-3 to TRBJ1-1; TRBD1 aligns across 7 bases. The germline gives CDR1 SGHNT, CDR2 YENEEA. This CDR3 has 18 residues. With V trimmed by 2 bases and J by 4 bases, 16 bases remained unmatched.

The CDR3 coding sequence is TGTGCCAGTAGCCGCGGGCGGGAGGGCCCAGAGACCCAGTACTTC. Translating it yields CASSRGREGPETQYF. The chain has TRBV19 and TRBJ2-5; 9 positions agree with TRBD2. The V and J ends lost 6 bases and 4 bases, in that order; junction bases with no gene match: 9. Germline CDR1 reads LNHDA; CDR2 reads SQIVND (reference sequence). This CDR3 is 15 amino acids long. The full variable domain, completed using reference TRBV19 and TRBJ2-5, is DGGITQSPKYLFRKEGQNVTLSCEQNLNHDAMYWYRQDPGQGLRLIYYSQIVNDFQKGDIAEGYSVSREKKESFPLTVTSAQKNPTAFYLCASSRGREGPETQYFGPGTRLLVL.

The chain recombines TRBV19 with TRBJ2-7; D tentatively fits TRBD1 or TRBD2 (5 bases each). Germline lookup yields CDR1 LNHDA and CDR2 SQIVND (reference sequence). The CDR3 runs 14 residues. V was pared by 1 base and J by 0 bases, with 7 bases between. For the CDR3, the DNA is TGTGCCAGTAGTATAGTTGGGGGCTCCTACGAGCAGTACTTC. Its translation is CASSIVGGSYEQYF.

The CDR3 coding sequence is TGTGCCAGCTCACCAAACCGGGACAACGAGCAGTACTTC. Protein sequence: CASSPNRDNEQYF. The J gene is TRBJ2-7, the V gene TRBV18, with D perhaps TRBD1 (6 bases). The CDR3 has 13 residues. The ends were cut back, 2 bases at V and 5 bases at J, with 10 bases in the middle. CDR1 KGHSH and CDR2 LQKENI come from the germline V gene. Using reference TRBV18 and TRBJ2-7 for the parts outside the CDR3, the full variable domain is NAGVMQNPRHLVRRRGQEARLRCSPMKGHSHVYWYRQLPEEGLKFMVYLQKENIIDESGMPKERFSAEFPKEGPSILRIQQVVRGDSAAYFCASSPNRDNEQYFGPGTRLTVT.

This sequence joins TRBV24-1 and TRBJ2-7, with D maybe TRBD1 (6 bases). CDR3 length equals 15 residues. Germline lookup yields CDR1 KGHDR and CDR2 SFDVKD. Deletions cut 3 bases from V and 5 bases from J, with 16 bases between. In DNA, the CDR3 is TGTGCCACCAGTGATGTGACCGGGACAAAAAACGAGCAGTACTTC. Its translation: CATSDVTGTKNEQYF.

V gene TRBV13 combines with J gene TRBJ2-5; D possibly corresponds to TRBD2 (6 bases). CDR1 is PRHDT and CDR2 is FYEKMQ in the germline V gene (reference sequence). This CDR3 is built from 15 residues. Trimming shortened V by 5 bases and J by 5 bases, and 18 bases separated the two germline ends. The CDR3 DNA is TGTGCCAGCAGCATACGGAGCGGGCAGAGGGAGACCCAGTACTTC. This gives the protein CASSIRSGQRETQYF.

The V call is TRBV19, the J call TRBJ2-1; D uncertain. Trimming took 3 bases from V and 0 from J, leaving 9 bases between them. The CDR3 loop spans 15 amino acids. Germline V gives CDR1 LNHDA, CDR2 SQIVND (reference sequence). CDR3 DNA sequence: TGTGCCAGTAGTATTGTCCCGAGCTCCTACAATGAGCAGTTCTTC. As protein: CASSIVPSSYNEQFF.

This chain links TRBV30 with TRBJ1-2; D is ambiguous. Germline V gene sequence: CDR1 GTSNPN, CDR2 SVGIG (reference sequence). This CDR3 comprises 14 residues. V shed 5 bases and J shed 2 bases, with 15 bases lying between them. The chain's CDR3 is CAWALMGGNYGYTF. The CDR3 DNA reads TGTGCCTGGGCTCTAATGGGTGGAAACTATGGCTACACCTTC.

V is TRBV28 and J is TRBJ2-3; D possibly matches TRBD1 or TRBD2 (5 bases each). There are 16 residues in the CDR3. The germline gives CDR1 MDHEN, CDR2 SYDVKM. V lost 6 bases to trimming and J lost 2 bases, with 18 bases between them. The CDR3 nucleotides are TGTGCCAGCAGCCCCTCTGACCAGGGAGACACAGATACGCAGTATTTT. Residues: CASSPSDQGDTDTQYF.